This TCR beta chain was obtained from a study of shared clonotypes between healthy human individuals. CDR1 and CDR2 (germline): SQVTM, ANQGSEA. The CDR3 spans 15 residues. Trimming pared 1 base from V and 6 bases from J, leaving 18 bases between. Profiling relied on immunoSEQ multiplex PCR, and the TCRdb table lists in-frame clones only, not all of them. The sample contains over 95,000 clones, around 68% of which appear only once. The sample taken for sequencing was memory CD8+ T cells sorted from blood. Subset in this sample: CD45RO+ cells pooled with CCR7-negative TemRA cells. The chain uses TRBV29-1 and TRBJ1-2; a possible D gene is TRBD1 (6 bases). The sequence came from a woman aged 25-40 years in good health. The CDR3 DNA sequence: TGCAGCGTTGAAGGTGTTTTTAGGGGGGTGAATGGCTACACCTTC. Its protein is CSVEGVFRGVNGYTF.